This is a list of T cell receptor beta chains from one sample in a study of blood T cells in healthy people across ages. A single record per CDR3 protein comes from TCRdb applying MiXCR to the 5' RACE reads. In the table there are hundreds of thousands of distinct CDR3 sequences, around two fifths of which are singletons. The specimen was blood. These TCRs come from a man older than 75 in good health. The CDR3 runs from the conserved cysteine through the conserved F or W. Each record gives: J gene, V gene, D gene, clone size, CDR3 DNA, CDR3 protein. The D gene is left open where the match is weak. Only some rows state a clone size, as once, few, many or a class for expanded clones.

>TRBJ2-1|TRBV7-9|TRBD2|NA
TGTGCCAGCAGCTACAGCCCGGGACTAGCGACCTACAATGAGCAGTTCTTC
CASSYSPGLATYNEQFF
>TRBJ2-5|TRBV7-8|TRBD1|many
TGTGCCAGCAGCTTAGTTTCCGGGACAGAAAAAGAGACCCAGTACTTC
CASSLVSGTEKETQYF
>TRBJ2-5|TRBV7-2|NA|many
TGTGCCAGCAGCTTAAGGCCCTTAGCTGGAGATCGAGAGACCCAGTACTTC
CASSLRPLAGDRETQYF
>TRBJ2-4|TRBV30|NA|NA
TGTGCCTGGAGTGTGACGAGTCCTGTCAAAAACATTCAGTACTTC
CAWSVTSPVKNIQYF
>TRBJ2-7|TRBV28|NA|NA
TGTGCCAGCAGTTTACCCCGGTTGCTCAGGAGCTCCTACGAGCAGTACTTC
CASSLPRLLRSSYEQYF
>TRBJ2-1|TRBV7-9|NA|many
TGTGCCAGCAGCATCGACAGCTACAATGAGCAGTTCTTC
CASSIDSYNEQFF
>TRBJ2-7|TRBV7-6|TRBD1|NA
TGTGCCAGCAGCTTAGAAGGACAGGGGGCCAACGAGCAGTACTTC
CASSLEGQGANEQYF
>TRBJ2-1|TRBV3-1|NA|NA
TGTGCCAACAGCCAGGGTGGGGGTCTCAATGAGCAGTTCTTC
CANSQGGGLNEQFF
>TRBJ2-1|TRBV18|TRBD2|NA
TGTGCCAGCTCACCCGGGGGGACTCAATACAATGAGCAGTTCTTC
CASSPGGTQYNEQFF
>TRBJ2-5|TRBV3-1|NA|NA
TGTGCCAGCAGCCAAGGTTCGGTGGTTGAGACCCAGTACTTC
CASSQGSVVETQYF
>TRBJ2-2|TRBV7-2|NA|many
TGTGCCAGCAGCTTAGGGGCAGGGAGGTCCACCGGGGAGCTGTTTTTT
CASSLGAGRSTGELFF
>TRBJ2-5|TRBV7-2|NA|NA
TGTGCCAGCAGCCACCGACAGGTGTACAATGAGCAGTACTTC
CASSHRQVYNEQYF
>TRBJ1-1|TRBV5-1|NA|NA
TGCGCCAGCCGACAACCGGGAAACACTGAAGCTTTCTTT
CASRQPGNTEAFF
>TRBJ2-3|TRBV12-3/TRBV12-4|NA|NA
TGTGCCAGCAGTGAAGGGGCGTTGAGAGATACGCAGTATTTT
CASSEGALRDTQYF
>TRBJ2-7|TRBV11-2|TRBD2|few
TGTGCCAGCAGCTTCATACTAGCGAGAGCCTACGAGCAGTACTTC
CASSFILARAYEQYF
>TRBJ1-2|TRBV7-2|TRBD1|few
TGTGCCAGCAGCCGCGAAGCCGGGACAGGGGGCGTCGGCTACACCTTC
CASSREAGTGGVGYTF
>TRBJ2-5|TRBV30|NA|NA
TGTGCCTGGGCGGGCCAAGAGACCCAGTACTTC
CAWAGQETQYF
>TRBJ2-7|TRBV6-2/TRBV6-3|TRBD2|few
TGTGCCAGCACTAAACTAGCGGGAGGCTTCTACGAGCAGTACTTC
CASTKLAGGFYEQYF
>TRBJ2-3|TRBV5-5|NA|few
TGTGCCAGCAGCAAGGATCGTAGCACAGATACGCAGTATTTT
CASSKDRSTDTQYF
>TRBJ1-4|TRBV7-2|NA|NA
TGTGCCAGCAGCCCCCGTAGAGGGTTCGGAGAAAAACTGTTTTTT
CASSPRRGFGEKLFF
>TRBJ2-3|TRBV5-5|TRBD2|NA
TGTGCCAGCAGCTTGTCACTAGCGGCAGATACGCAGTATTTT
CASSLSLAADTQYF
>TRBJ2-3|TRBV5-1|NA|many
TGCGCCAGCAGCCTGCAGACCACAGATACGCAGTATTTT
CASSLQTTDTQYF
>TRBJ1-5|TRBV12-3/TRBV12-4|TRBD1|NA
TGTGCCAGCAGCCATGACAGGGCAGGCAATCAGCCCCAGCATTTT
CASSHDRAGNQPQHF
>TRBJ1-4|TRBV7-9|TRBD1|once
TGTGCCAGCAGCCCTTTAGGACAGGGGGATGAAAAACTGTTTTTT
CASSPLGQGDEKLFF
>TRBJ1-4|TRBV18|NA|NA
TGTGCCAGCTCAGCGGCGGGAACTACGGGTGAAAAACTGTTTTTT
CASSAAGTTGEKLFF
>TRBJ1-6|TRBV6-5|TRBD1|NA
TGTGCCAGCAGACCCCCGGGACAGGGCTATTCACCCCTCCACTTT
CASRPPGQGYSPLHF
>TRBJ2-1|TRBV29-1|NA|NA
TGCAGCGTTGAAAAGTCAGGAGCTTACAAGGAGCAGTTCTTC
CSVEKSGAYKEQFF
>TRBJ2-1|TRBV20-1|NA|NA
TGCAGTGCCCGGTTCTTGGGCTTTTTTGTTGAGCAGTTCTTC
CSARFLGFFVEQFF
>TRBJ2-1|TRBV6-6|NA|NA
TGTGCCACCTCCATTTGGGGAGAGACCCAGTTCTTC
CATSIWGETQFF
>TRBJ2-1|TRBV4-2|TRBD2|few
TGTGCCAGCAGCCGCCCCGGGACTACCGTTGAGCAGTTCTTC
CASSRPGTTVEQFF
>TRBJ2-6|TRBV3-1|NA|NA
TGTGCCAGCAGCCTAGACGGTCGCAGGGCTGGGGCCAACGTCCTGACTTTC
CASSLDGRRAGANVLTF
>TRBJ2-3|TRBV5-6|NA|many
TGTGCCAGCAGGGTAGCGGCAGACTTCACAGATACGCAGTATTTT
CASRVAADFTDTQYF
>TRBJ1-2|TRBV20-1|NA|NA
TGCAGTGCCGACCTGGACAGCCGTAGGGGCTACACCTTC
CSADLDSRRGYTF